Listed here are 14 T cell receptor beta chains from one sample, sequenced in a study of response to subunit inactivated influenza vaccine. TCRdb called the RT-PCR reads again in MiXCR, with one record for every CDR3 protein. The sample has over 800,000 distinct CDR3 sequences, around 20% seen once. This specimen consisted of PBMCs from blood, obtained around 5 days after vaccination. The receptors originated from a man aged 50-60 years who received an inactivated influenza vaccine.

The chain carries TRBV20-1 and TRBJ1-1; the D gene is possibly TRBD1 (6 bases). Between the trimmed V and J ends, which lost 4 bases and 1 base, there was a span of 13 bases. The germline V gene encodes CDR1 DFQATT and CDR2 SNEGSKA (reference sequence). CDR3 length: 14 amino acids. CDR3 region: CSATRLQGNTEAFF. CDR3 sequence (DNA): TGCAGTGCTACTAGGCTACAGGGGAACACTGAAGCTTTCTTT.

The chain recombines TRBV5-1 with TRBJ2-1, with TRBD1 matching over 7 bases. CDR1 and CDR2 (germline): SGHRS, YFSETQ. The CDR3 length is 14 residues. Unmatched junction bases numbered 5, after V lost 4 bases and J lost 4 bases. The CDR3 here is CASSPGQNYNEQFF. CDR3 DNA: TGCGCCAGCAGCCCGGGACAGAATTACAATGAGCAGTTCTTC.

The V gene is TRBV6-2 or TRBV6-3, the J gene TRBJ2-3, with 15 positions matching TRBD2. Trimming took 5 bases from V and 5 from J; bases not matched to a gene: 5. Germline V gene data show CDR1 as MNHEY and CDR2 as SVGEGT. CDR3 size: 16 residues. CDR3 sequence: CASSGLAGGPQDTQYF. CDR3 nucleotide sequence: TGTGCCAGCAGTGGACTAGCGGGAGGGCCGCAAGATACGCAGTATTTT.

This sequence joins TRBV7-2 and TRBJ2-7; 9 nucleotides match TRBD1. Germline assignment: CDR1 SGHTA and CDR2 FQGNSA. V was clipped by 5 bases and J by 5 bases; unmatched bases: 7. This CDR3 is built from 14 residues. This CDR3 reads CASSRDRVAHEQYF. CDR3 DNA: TGTGCCAGCAGCCGGGACAGGGTGGCTCACGAGCAGTACTTC.

This clonotype was seen a few times. The J gene is TRBJ2-7, the V gene TRBV20-1; the match to TRBD1 covers 7 bases. CDR1 is DFQATT and CDR2 is SNEGSKA in the germline V gene (reference sequence). V dropped 5 bases and J dropped 3; count of bases not matched to a gene: 10. The length of the CDR3 is 14 residues. CDR3 DNA: TGCAGTGCTGCCCGACAGGGTCCCTTCTACGAGCAGTACTTC. Translated, it gives CSAARQGPFYEQYF.

This clonotype was observed a handful of times. The chain couples TRBV5-1 to TRBJ2-5; 7 positions match TRBD1. Looked up from germline, CDR1 is SGHRS and CDR2 is YFSETQ. The CDR3 has 15 residues. Unmatched junction bases numbered 9, after V lost 4 bases and J lost 3 bases. CDR3 protein: CASSESRDREETQYF. For the CDR3, the DNA is TGCGCCAGCAGCGAATCCCGGGACAGAGAAGAGACCCAGTACTTC.

The chain employs TRBV4-2 and TRBJ1-3; D remains ambiguous. V was clipped by 0 bases and J by 3 bases, with 3 bases between them. This CDR3 spans 13 amino acids. Per the germline V gene, CDR1 is LGHNA and CDR2 is YNFKEQ. The CDR3 here is CASSQERGNTIYF. The DNA for the CDR3 is TGTGCCAGCAGCCAAGAGCGTGGAAACACCATATATTTT.

The V and J genes are TRBV20-1 and TRBJ2-1; 10 bases fit TRBD1. Trimming at V came to 4 bases and at J to 9 bases, leaving 9 bases not matched to a gene. Per germline, CDR1 DFQATT and CDR2 SNEGSKA (reference sequence). The CDR3 is 14 amino acids. Here the CDR3 DNA reads TGCAGTGCTACCTATGGGACAGGGGTCAGTGAGCAGTTCTTC. Protein sequence: CSATYGTGVSEQFF.

V and J are TRBV24-1 and TRBJ2-7, with 9 positions matching TRBD1. CDR1 is KGHDR, CDR2 SFDVKD, per germline. J lost 6 bases, V lost 5 bases, and 10 bases had no gene match. The CDR3 is 15 amino acids. The CDR3 bases are TGTGCCACCAGTGGTCCGGGACAGGGTGCTTTCGAGCAGTACTTC. Protein product: CATSGPGQGAFEQYF.

The sample holds one count of this clonotype. The V call is TRBV5-1, the J call TRBJ2-1; 8 bases fit TRBD2. The trim removed 4 bases at V and 8 bases at J, leaving 14 bases unmatched. In germline, CDR1 is SGHRS, CDR2 YFSETQ. The CDR3 consists of 16 residues. CDR3 in DNA: TGCGCCAGCAGCCTAGAGCGGGGGCCTAGGGGGGATGAGCAGTTCTTC. Translation gives CASSLERGPRGDEQFF.

The chain recombines TRBV6-1 with TRBJ2-2; D unresolved. This CDR3 has 12 residues. In germline, CDR1 is MNHNS, CDR2 SASEGT. The V and J ends lost 6 bases and 3 bases respectively, with 5 bases between them. The CDR3 loop is CASRVYTGELFF. DNA of the CDR3: TGTGCCAGCAGGGTTTACACCGGGGAGCTGTTTTTT.

The rearrangement joins TRBV2 to TRBJ2-3; the D gene is possibly TRBD2 (6 bases). The CDR3 spans 12 residues. V was trimmed by 1 base and J by 9 bases, leaving 8 bases between them. Looked up from germline, CDR1 is SNHLY and CDR2 is FYNNEI. The CDR3 sequence is CASSEELATQYF. DNA for the CDR3: TGTGCCAGCAGTGAAGAACTAGCCACGCAGTATTTT.

V is TRBV6-5 and J is TRBJ2-5; 9 bases map to TRBD1. CDR3 length: 14 residues. Per the germline V gene, CDR1 is MNHEY and CDR2 is SVGAGI. V shed 2 bases, J shed 2 bases, and the junction held 0 bases outside the gene matches. Here the CDR3 reads CASSYGTGQETQYF. The CDR3 DNA is TGTGCCAGCAGTTACGGGACAGGGCAAGAGACCCAGTACTTC.

The J gene is TRBJ2-3, the V gene TRBV3-1; TRBD2 agrees at 7 bases. J was trimmed by 4 bases and V by 4 bases; bases with no gene match: 8. This CDR3 spans 15 amino acids. Looked up from germline, CDR1 is LGHDT and CDR2 is YNNKEL (reference sequence). The CDR3 sequence is CASSLRAGDPDTQYF. As DNA, the CDR3 is TGTGCCAGCAGCCTACGGGCGGGAGACCCAGATACGCAGTATTTT.